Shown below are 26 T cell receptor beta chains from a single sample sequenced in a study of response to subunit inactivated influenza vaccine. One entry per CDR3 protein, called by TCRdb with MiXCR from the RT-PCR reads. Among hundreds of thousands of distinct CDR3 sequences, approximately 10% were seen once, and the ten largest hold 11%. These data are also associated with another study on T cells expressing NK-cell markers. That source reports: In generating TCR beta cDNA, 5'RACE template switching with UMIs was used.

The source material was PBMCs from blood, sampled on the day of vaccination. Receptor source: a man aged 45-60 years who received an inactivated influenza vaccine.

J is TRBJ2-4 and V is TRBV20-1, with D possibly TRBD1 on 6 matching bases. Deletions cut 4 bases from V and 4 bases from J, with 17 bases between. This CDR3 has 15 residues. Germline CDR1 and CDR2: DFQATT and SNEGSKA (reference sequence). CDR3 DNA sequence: TGCAGTGCTACGGACAGTTTAACGACGAAAAACATTCAGTACTTC. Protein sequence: CSATDSLTTKNIQYF.

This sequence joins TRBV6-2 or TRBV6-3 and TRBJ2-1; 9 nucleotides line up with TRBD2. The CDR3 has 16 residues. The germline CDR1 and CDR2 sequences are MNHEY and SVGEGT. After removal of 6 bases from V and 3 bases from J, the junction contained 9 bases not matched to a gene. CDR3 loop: CASSHSGGRGYNEQFF. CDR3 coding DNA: TGTGCCAGCAGCCACTCGGGCGGGAGGGGCTACAATGAGCAGTTCTTC.

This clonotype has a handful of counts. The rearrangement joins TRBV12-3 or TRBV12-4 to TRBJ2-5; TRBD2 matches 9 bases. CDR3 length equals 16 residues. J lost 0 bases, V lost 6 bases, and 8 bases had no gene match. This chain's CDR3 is CASSRPASGDQETQYF. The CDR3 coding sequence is TGTGCCAGCAGCCGACCGGCTAGCGGGGACCAAGAGACCCAGTACTTC.

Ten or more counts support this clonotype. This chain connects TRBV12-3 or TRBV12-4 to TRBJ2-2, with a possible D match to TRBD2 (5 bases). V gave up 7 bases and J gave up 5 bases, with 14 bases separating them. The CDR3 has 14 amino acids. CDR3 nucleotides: TGTGCCAGCACCCGAACGGGGTTAACCGGGGAGCTGTTTTTT. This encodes CASTRTGLTGELFF.

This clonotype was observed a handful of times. For the CDR3, the DNA is TGTGCCAGCAGCGCACTAGGACAGGGCTACAATGAGCAGTTCTTC. This sequence encodes CASSALGQGYNEQFF. The V and J genes are TRBV9 and TRBJ2-1, with TRBD1 identical over 8 bases. V gave up 3 bases and J gave up 3 bases; unmatched junction bases: 5. CDR3 size: 15 residues. From germline, CDR1 is SGDLS and CDR2 YYNGEE. Full variable domain (rest looked up from reference TRBV9 and TRBJ2-1): DSGVTQTPKHLITATGQRVTLRCSPRSGDLSVYWYQQSLDQGLQFLIQYYNGEERAKGNILERFSAQQFPDLHSELNLSSLELGDSALYFCASSALGQGYNEQFFGPGTRLTVL.

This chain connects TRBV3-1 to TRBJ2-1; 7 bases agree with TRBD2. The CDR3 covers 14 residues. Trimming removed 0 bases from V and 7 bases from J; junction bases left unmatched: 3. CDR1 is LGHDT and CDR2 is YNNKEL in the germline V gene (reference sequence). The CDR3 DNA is TGTGCCAGCAGCCAAGATACCGGGGGGAATGAGCAGTTCTTC. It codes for CASSQDTGGNEQFF.

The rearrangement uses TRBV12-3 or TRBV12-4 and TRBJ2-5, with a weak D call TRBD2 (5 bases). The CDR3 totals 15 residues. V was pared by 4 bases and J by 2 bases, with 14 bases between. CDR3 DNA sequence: TGTGCCAGCAGTTCCGTAGAGGAGGCACAAGAGACCCAGTACTTC. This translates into CASSSVEEAQETQYF.

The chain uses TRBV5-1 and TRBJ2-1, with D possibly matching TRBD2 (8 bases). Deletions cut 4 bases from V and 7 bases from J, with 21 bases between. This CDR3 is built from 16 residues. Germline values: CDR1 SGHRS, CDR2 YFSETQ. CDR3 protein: CASSPGGTAARNEQFF. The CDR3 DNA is TGCGCCAGCAGCCCGGGGGGGACAGCGGCTCGTAATGAGCAGTTCTTC.

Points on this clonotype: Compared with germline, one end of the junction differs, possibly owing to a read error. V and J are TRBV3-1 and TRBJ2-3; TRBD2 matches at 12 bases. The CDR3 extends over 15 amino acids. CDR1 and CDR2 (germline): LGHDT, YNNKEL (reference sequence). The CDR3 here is CATSQGLAGWDTQYF. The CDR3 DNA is TGTGCCACCAGCCAAGGACTAGCGGGATGGGATACGCAGTATTTT.

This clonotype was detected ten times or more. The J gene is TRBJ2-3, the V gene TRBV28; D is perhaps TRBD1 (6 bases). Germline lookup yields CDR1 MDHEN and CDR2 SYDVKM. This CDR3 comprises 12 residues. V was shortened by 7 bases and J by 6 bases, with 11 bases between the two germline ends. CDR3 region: CASTPTGDTQYF. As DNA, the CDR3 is TGTGCCAGCACACCTACAGGGGATACGCAGTATTTT.

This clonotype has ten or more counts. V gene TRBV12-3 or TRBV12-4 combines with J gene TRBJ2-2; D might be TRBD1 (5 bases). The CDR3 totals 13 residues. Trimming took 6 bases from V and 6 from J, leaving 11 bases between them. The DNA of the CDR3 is TGTGCCAGCAGACCGGACATTGCCGGGGAGCTGTTTTTT. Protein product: CASRPDIAGELFF.

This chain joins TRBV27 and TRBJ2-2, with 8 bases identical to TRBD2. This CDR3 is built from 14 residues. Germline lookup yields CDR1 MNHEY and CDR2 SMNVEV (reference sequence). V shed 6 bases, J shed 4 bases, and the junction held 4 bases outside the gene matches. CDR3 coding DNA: TGTGCCAGCAGGGGGACTAGAGGCACCGGGGAGCTGTTTTTT. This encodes CASRGTRGTGELFF.

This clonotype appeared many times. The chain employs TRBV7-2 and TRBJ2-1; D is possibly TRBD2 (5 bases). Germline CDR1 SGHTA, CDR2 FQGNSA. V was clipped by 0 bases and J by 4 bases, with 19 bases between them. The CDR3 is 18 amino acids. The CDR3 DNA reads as TGTGCCAGCAGCTTAGCGCCAACGGGGTTAGTGGGGTACAATGAGCAGTTCTTC. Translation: CASSLAPTGLVGYNEQFF.

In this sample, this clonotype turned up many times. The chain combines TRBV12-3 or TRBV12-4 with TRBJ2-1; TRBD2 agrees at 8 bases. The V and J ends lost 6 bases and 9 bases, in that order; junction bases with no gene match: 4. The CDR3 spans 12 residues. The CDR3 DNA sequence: TGTGCCAGCAGGACTAGCGAGGGTGAGCAGTTCTTC. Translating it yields CASRTSEGEQFF.

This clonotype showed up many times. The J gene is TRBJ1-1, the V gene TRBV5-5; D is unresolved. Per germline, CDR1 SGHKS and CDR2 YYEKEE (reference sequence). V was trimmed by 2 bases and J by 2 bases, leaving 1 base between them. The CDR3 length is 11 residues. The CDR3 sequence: CASSLNTEAFF. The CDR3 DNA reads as TGTGCCAGCAGCTTAAACACTGAAGCTTTCTTT.

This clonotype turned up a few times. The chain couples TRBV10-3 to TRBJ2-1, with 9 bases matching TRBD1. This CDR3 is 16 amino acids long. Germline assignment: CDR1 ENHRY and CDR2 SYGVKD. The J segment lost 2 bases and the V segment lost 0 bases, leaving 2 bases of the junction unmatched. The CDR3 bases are TGTGCCATCAGTGAGTCACAGGGGGCTACCTACAATGAGCAGTTCTTC. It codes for CAISESQGATYNEQFF.

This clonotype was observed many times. The CDR3 nucleotides are TGTGCCAGCAGTTTAGCTAACTATGGCTACACCTTC. Translated, it gives CASSLANYGYTF. The J gene is TRBJ1-2, the V gene TRBV28; D remains ambiguous. The CDR3 runs 12 residues. Per the germline V gene, CDR1 is MDHEN and CDR2 is SYDVKM. The V gene lost 2 bases and the J gene lost 0 bases, with 1 base spanning the gap.

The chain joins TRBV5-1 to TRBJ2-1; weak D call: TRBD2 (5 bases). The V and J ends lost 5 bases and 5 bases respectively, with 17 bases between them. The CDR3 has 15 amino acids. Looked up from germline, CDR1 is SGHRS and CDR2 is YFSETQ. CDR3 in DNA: TGCGCCAGCAGAGAGGGCGAGTGGTCCAACAATGAGCAGTTCTTC. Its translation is CASREGEWSNNEQFF.

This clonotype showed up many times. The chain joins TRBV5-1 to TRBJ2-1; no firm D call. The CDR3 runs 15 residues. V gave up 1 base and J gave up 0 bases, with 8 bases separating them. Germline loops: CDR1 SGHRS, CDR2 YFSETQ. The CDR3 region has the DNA TGCGCCAGCAGCTTGACCCGAAGCTCCTACAATGAGCAGTTCTTC. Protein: CASSLTRSSYNEQFF.

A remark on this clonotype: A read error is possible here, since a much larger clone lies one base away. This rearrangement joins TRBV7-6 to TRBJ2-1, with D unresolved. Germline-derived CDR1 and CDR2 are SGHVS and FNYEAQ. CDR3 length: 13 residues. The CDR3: CARSSVGVYEQFF. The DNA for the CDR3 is TGTGCCAGAAGCTCCGTTGGGGTATATGAGCAGTTCTTC.

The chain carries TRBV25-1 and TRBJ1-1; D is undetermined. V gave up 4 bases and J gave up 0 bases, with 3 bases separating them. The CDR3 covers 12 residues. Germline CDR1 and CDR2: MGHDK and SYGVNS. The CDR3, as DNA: TGTGCCAGCAGTGGGTTGAACACTGAAGCTTTCTTT. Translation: CASSGLNTEAFF. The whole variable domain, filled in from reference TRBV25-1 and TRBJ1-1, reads EADIYQTPRYLVIGTGKKITLECSQTMGHDKMYWYQQDPGMELHLIHYSYGVNSTEKGDLSSESTVSRIRTEHFPLTLESARPSHTSQYLCASSGLNTEAFFGQGTRLTVV.

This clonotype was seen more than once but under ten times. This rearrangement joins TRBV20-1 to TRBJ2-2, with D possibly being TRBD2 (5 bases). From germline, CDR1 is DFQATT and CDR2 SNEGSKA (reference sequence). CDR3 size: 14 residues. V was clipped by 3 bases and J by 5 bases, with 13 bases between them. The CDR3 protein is CSASNSPGTGELFF. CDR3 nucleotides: TGCAGTGCTAGTAACAGCCCGGGGACCGGGGAGCTGTTTTTT.

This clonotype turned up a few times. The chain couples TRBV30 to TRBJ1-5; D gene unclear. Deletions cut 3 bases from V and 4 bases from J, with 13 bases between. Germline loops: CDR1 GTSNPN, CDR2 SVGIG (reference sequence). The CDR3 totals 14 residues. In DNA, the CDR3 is TGTGCCTGGAGAATGGTTTTGTCAAATCAGCCCCAGCATTTT. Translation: CAWRMVLSNQPQHF.

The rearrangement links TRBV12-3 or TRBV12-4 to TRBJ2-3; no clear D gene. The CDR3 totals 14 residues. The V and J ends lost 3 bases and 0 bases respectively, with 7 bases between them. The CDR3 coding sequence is TGTGCCAGCAGTTTTGACTCTAGCACAGATACGCAGTATTTT. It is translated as CASSFDSSTDTQYF.

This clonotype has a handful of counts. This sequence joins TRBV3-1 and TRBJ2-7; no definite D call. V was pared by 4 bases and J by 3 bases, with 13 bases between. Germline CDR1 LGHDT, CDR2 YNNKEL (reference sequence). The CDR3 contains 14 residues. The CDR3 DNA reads TGTGCCAGCAGCCCGCGCGAGGTAGGCTACGAGCAGTACTTC. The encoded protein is CASSPREVGYEQYF.

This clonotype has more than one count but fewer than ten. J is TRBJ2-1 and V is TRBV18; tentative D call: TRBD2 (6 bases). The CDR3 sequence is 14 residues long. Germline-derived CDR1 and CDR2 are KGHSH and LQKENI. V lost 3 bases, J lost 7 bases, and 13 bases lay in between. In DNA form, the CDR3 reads TGTGCCAGCTCACCCTTGGCGCGGGGTAATGAGCAGTTCTTC. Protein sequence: CASSPLARGNEQFF. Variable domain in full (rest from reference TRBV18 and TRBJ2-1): NAGVMQNPRHLVRRRGQEARLRCSPMKGHSHVYWYRQLPEEGLKFMVYLQKENIIDESGMPKERFSAEFPKEGPSILRIQQVVRGDSAAYFCASSPLARGNEQFFGPGTRLTVL.